The clone carrying this T cell receptor (beta chain) occurred a few times. TCRdb fed the 5' RACE reads into MiXCR, producing one record per CDR3 protein. Of 550,000 to 700,000 distinct CDR3 sequences in the sample, around 20% are singletons; the top ten hold 4% to 5.5%. This sample stems from a study of identical twins. The length of the CDR3 is 14 residues. V gave up 5 bases and J gave up 4 bases, with 13 bases separating them. In germline, CDR1 is SEHNR, CDR2 FQNEAQ (reference sequence). The data also belong to a second study, concerning T cells expressing NK-cell markers. Turning to that study: The CD3+CD56-NKG2C+ fraction was also led by these clonotypes in a handful of donors.

The clonotype originates from a woman between 18 and 30 years old in good health. Material for sequencing was PBMCs. The gene calls are TRBV7-9 and TRBJ2-3; maybe TRBD2 (6 bases). The CDR3 is CASSQTSFADTQYF. The CDR3 coding sequence is TGTGCCAGCAGCCAGACTAGTTTCGCAGATACGCAGTATTTT.